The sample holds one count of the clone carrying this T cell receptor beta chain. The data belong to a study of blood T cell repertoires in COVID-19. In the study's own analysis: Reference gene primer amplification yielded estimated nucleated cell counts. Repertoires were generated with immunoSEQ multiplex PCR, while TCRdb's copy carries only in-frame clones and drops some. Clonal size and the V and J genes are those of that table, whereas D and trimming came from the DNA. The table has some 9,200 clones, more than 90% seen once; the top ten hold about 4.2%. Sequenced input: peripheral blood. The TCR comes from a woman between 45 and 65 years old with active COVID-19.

CDR3 coding DNA: TGTGCCAGCAGTGGGGCTAGCGGCGCTGAGCAGTTCTTC. Protein product: CASSGASGAEQFF. The V gene is TRBV2, the J gene TRBJ2-1, with 7 bases that match TRBD2. From germline, CDR1 is SNHLY and CDR2 FYNNEI. After removal of 4 bases from V and 9 bases from J, the junction contained 6 bases not matched to a gene. This CDR3 spans 13 amino acids. Based on the CDR3 plus reference TRBV2 and TRBJ2-1, the full variable domain is EPEVTQTPSHQVTQMGQEVILRCVPISNHLYFYWYRQILGQKVEFLVSFYNNEISEKSEIFDDQFSVERPDGSNFTLKIRSTKLEDSAMYFCASSGASGAEQFFGPGTRLTVL.